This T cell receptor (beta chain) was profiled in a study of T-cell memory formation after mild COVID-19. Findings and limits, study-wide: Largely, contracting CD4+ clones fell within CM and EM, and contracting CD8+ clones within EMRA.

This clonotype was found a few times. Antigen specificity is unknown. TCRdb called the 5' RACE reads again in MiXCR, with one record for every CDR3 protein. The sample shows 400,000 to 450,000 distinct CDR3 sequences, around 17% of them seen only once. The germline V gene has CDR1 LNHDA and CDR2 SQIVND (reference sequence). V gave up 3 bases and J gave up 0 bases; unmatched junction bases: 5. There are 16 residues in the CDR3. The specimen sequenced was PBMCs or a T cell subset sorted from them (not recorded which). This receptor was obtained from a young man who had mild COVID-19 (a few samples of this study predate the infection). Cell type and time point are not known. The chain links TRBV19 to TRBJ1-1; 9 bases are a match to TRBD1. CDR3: CASSIAGTGLNTEAFF. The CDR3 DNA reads TGTGCCAGTAGTATTGCCGGGACAGGGCTGAACACTGAAGCTTTCTTT.